Presented here are 19 T cell receptor beta chains from one specimen sequenced in a study of blood T cell repertoires in COVID-19. Here immunoSEQ multiplex PCR was the method, and the copy in TCRdb shows in-frame clones only, minus some. Seen here are approximately 240,000 clones, 80% to 95% observed once, and the top ten hold approximately 2%. Sequencing was carried out using PBMCs or T cells enriched from blood (not recorded which). The source of these receptors is a woman between 18 and 29 years old who had recovered from COVID-19.

This sequence joins TRBV7-2 and TRBJ2-6; perhaps TRBD1 as D (6 bases). Germline CDR1 SGHTA, CDR2 FQGNSA. Trimming removed 4 bases from V and 2 bases from J, with 9 bases in between. This CDR3 has 15 residues. CDR3 nucleotides: TGTGCCAGCAGCTCTAACAGGGCTGGGGCCAACGTCCTGACTTTC. Translating gives CASSSNRAGANVLTF. The variable domain in full, with the rest retrieved from reference TRBV7-2 and TRBJ2-6, is GAGVSQSPSNKVTEKGKDVELRCDPISGHTALYWYRQSLGQGLEFLIYFQGNSAPDKSGLPSDRFSAERTGGSVSTLTIQRTQQEDSAVYLCASSSNRAGANVLTFGAGSRLTVL.

This clone was seen a single time. CDR3 in amino acids: CASSSTSGSGEQYF. In nucleotides, the CDR3 is TGTGCCAGCAGCTCGACTAGCGGGAGTGGCGAGCAGTACTTC. The genes are TRBV7-9 and TRBJ2-7, with 12 bases that match TRBD2. CDR1 is SEHNR, CDR2 FQNEAQ, per germline (reference sequence). Trimming cost V 4 bases and J 6 bases; bases outside gene matches: 4. The CDR3 totals 14 residues. The full variable domain, in which reference TRBV7-9 and TRBJ2-7 provide the parts outside the CDR3, is DTGVSQNPRHKITKRGQNVTFRCDPISEHNRLYWYRQTLGQGPEFLTYFQNEAQLEKSRLLSDRFSAERPKGSFSTLEIQRTEQGDSAMYLCASSSTSGSGEQYFGPGTRLTVT.

This clone came up a few times. V gene TRBV6-4 combines with J gene TRBJ2-6; weak D call: TRBD2 (5 bases). This CDR3 is 14 amino acids long. Germline CDR1 MRHNA, CDR2 SNTAGT. The germline V and J ends were trimmed by 0 bases and 8 bases, with 8 bases remaining between them. CDR3 nucleotides: TGTGCCAGCAGTGACTCTACGGGAACCAACGTCCTGACTTTC. Translation: CASSDSTGTNVLTF.

The chain's CDR3 is CASSTLSGTQNTEAFF. The CDR3 DNA is TGTGCCAGTAGTACCCTTTCCGGGACACAGAACACTGAAGCTTTCTTT. This sequence joins TRBV19 and TRBJ1-1; D is perhaps TRBD1 (6 bases). This CDR3 has 16 residues. The germline V gene encodes CDR1 LNHDA and CDR2 SQIVND (reference sequence). Trimming removed 4 bases at V and 1 base at J, with 16 bases between.

The chain recombines TRBV6-5 with TRBJ1-1, with no clear D. In germline, CDR1 is MNHEY, CDR2 SVGAGI. With 7 bases removed from V and 4 bases from J, the gap between germline ends came to 19 bases. The CDR3 is made up of 15 amino acids. CDR3 nucleotides: TGTGCCAGCACCATCGTGGGAGGGAGGATCACTGAAGCTTTCTTT. The encoded protein is CASTIVGGRITEAFF.

This clone was detected only once. The gene calls are TRBV10-3 and TRBJ1-6; TRBD1 aligns across 9 bases. CDR1 is ENHRY and CDR2 is SYGVKD in the germline V gene. V trimming: 4 bases; J trimming: 10 bases; junction bases outside the gene matches: 2. This CDR3 has 13 amino acids. The CDR3 is CAISGTGDSPLHF. The CDR3 region has the DNA TGTGCCATCAGTGGGACAGGGGACTCACCCCTCCACTTT.

J is TRBJ1-1 and V is TRBV15; perhaps TRBD1 as D (5 bases). The V end lost 1 base, the J end lost 8 bases, and 14 bases lay between the germline ends. Germline CDR1 is LNHNV and CDR2 is YYDKDF (reference sequence). There are 14 residues in the CDR3. CDR3 sequence reads: CATSRVQTGDEAFF. CDR3 nucleotide sequence: TGTGCCACCAGCAGAGTCCAAACGGGGGACGAAGCTTTCTTT.

The V and J genes are TRBV18 and TRBJ2-7; 10 bases map to TRBD2. The V gene's germline CDR1 is KGHSH and CDR2 LQKENI. The V and J ends lost 5 bases and 5 bases, in that order; junction bases with no gene match: 9. The CDR3 spans 15 residues. CDR3 loop: CASSSSLAGADEQYF. In nucleotides, the CDR3 is TGTGCCAGCTCATCCTCTCTAGCGGGAGCGGACGAGCAGTACTTC.

The J gene is TRBJ1-5, the V gene TRBV29-1; D gene unclear. The CDR3 covers 13 residues. The germline gives CDR1 SQVTM, CDR2 ANQGSEA. With 6 bases removed from V and 4 bases from J, the gap between germline ends came to 13 bases. This CDR3 reads CSVAWGVNQPQHF. Written as DNA, the CDR3 is TGCAGCGTAGCTTGGGGAGTAAATCAGCCCCAGCATTTT. Combining the CDR3 with reference TRBV29-1 and TRBJ1-5 gives the whole variable domain SAVISQKPSRDICQRGTSLTIQCQVDSQVTMMFWYRQQPGQSLTLIATANQGSEATYESGFVIDKFPISRPNLTFSTLTVSNMSPEDSSIYLCSVAWGVNQPQHFGDGTRLSIL.

The rearrangement uses TRBV19 and TRBJ1-1; TRBD1 is a possible D gene (5 bases). The CDR3 is made up of 14 amino acids. Germline V gene sequence: CDR1 LNHDA, CDR2 SQIVND (reference sequence). The V end lost 6 bases, the J end lost 2 bases, and 13 bases lay between the germline ends. The CDR3 spells CASRATGSNTEAFF. The CDR3 DNA sequence: TGTGCCAGTAGGGCAACAGGATCCAACACTGAAGCTTTCTTT.

V gene TRBV5-6 combines with J gene TRBJ1-4; the D is unclear. The V end was cut by 0 bases, the J end by 5 bases, with 8 bases between. The germline gives CDR1 SGHDT, CDR2 YYEEEE. This CDR3 spans 14 amino acids. CDR3 coding DNA: TGTGCCAGCAGCTTGGACAGACGAAATGAAAAACTGTTTTTT. Amino acid sequence: CASSLDRRNEKLFF.

The chain combines TRBV10-3 with TRBJ2-7; 9 nucleotides match TRBD2. The length of the CDR3 is 14 residues. Germline CDR1 ENHRY, CDR2 SYGVKD. V was clipped by 9 bases and J by 5 bases; unmatched bases: 11. The CDR3 reads CAMRGGGHFDEQYF. CDR3 in DNA: TGTGCCATGCGCGGGGGGGGTCATTTCGACGAGCAGTACTTC.

This clone was found many times. The rearrangement uses TRBV12-3 or TRBV12-4 and TRBJ2-3; 7 nucleotides align to TRBD2. V dropped 4 bases and J dropped 2; count of bases not matched to a gene: 0. The CDR3 contains 13 residues. CDR3 sequence: CASSWDYTDTQYF. In nucleotides, the CDR3 is TGTGCCAGCAGTTGGGACTACACAGATACGCAGTATTTT.

This chain connects TRBV29-1 to TRBJ2-1; no definite D call. V was trimmed by 8 bases and J by 15 bases, leaving 14 bases between them. Germline lookup yields CDR1 SQVTM and CDR2 ANQGSEA. This CDR3 is 9 amino acids long. The CDR3 reads CSTGPNLFF. In DNA form, the CDR3 reads TGCAGCACGGGCCCCAATTTGTTCTTC.

This chain links TRBV11-1 with TRBJ2-3; the D is unclear. Germline CDR1 and CDR2: SGHAT and FQDESV (reference sequence). V was cut by 6 bases and J by 2 bases, with 15 bases left in between. The CDR3 contains 15 residues. The CDR3 DNA is TGTGCCAGCAGTTTGCGGCGGAAATCCACAGATACGCAGTATTTT. Amino acid sequence: CASSLRRKSTDTQYF.

This CDR3 is CASSHRGSGYTF. CDR3 nucleotide sequence: TGTGCCAGCAGCCACAGGGGCTCTGGCTACACCTTC. V is TRBV3-1 (or the pseudogene TRBV3-2) and J is TRBJ1-2; perhaps TRBD1 as D (6 bases). Looked up from germline, CDR1 is LGHDT and CDR2 is YNNKEL (reference sequence). There are 12 residues in the CDR3. V dropped 3 bases and J dropped 7 bases, with 9 bases sitting between them.

V gene TRBV2 combines with J gene TRBJ2-1; unclear D gene. The germline CDR1 and CDR2 sequences are SNHLY and FYNNEI. This CDR3 is 14 amino acids long. V lost 2 bases to trimming and J lost 15 bases, with 20 bases between them. The CDR3 reads CASSESPALKYTFF. CDR3 bases: TGTGCCAGCAGTGAAAGCCCGGCACTAAAATATACGTTCTTC.

This clone was seen only once. The chain uses TRBV7-3 and TRBJ2-3; 9 bases agree with TRBD2. Germline V lookup: CDR1 SGHTA, CDR2 FQGTGA. J gave up 6 bases and V 3 bases, and 4 bases lay outside the gene matches. CDR3 length: 14 residues. The CDR3 coding sequence is TGTGCCAGCAGCTTCGGTAGCGGGAGTGATACGCAGTATTTT. Translating it yields CASSFGSGSDTQYF.

The chain joins TRBV5-1 to TRBJ1-5, with no clear D. Germline V gene sequence: CDR1 SGHRS, CDR2 YFSETQ. The CDR3 runs to 13 residues. Trimming stripped 2 bases from V and 4 bases from J, with 7 bases between. DNA for the CDR3: TGCGCCAGCAGCTTTAACTGGAATCAGCCCCAGCATTTT. As protein: CASSFNWNQPQHF.